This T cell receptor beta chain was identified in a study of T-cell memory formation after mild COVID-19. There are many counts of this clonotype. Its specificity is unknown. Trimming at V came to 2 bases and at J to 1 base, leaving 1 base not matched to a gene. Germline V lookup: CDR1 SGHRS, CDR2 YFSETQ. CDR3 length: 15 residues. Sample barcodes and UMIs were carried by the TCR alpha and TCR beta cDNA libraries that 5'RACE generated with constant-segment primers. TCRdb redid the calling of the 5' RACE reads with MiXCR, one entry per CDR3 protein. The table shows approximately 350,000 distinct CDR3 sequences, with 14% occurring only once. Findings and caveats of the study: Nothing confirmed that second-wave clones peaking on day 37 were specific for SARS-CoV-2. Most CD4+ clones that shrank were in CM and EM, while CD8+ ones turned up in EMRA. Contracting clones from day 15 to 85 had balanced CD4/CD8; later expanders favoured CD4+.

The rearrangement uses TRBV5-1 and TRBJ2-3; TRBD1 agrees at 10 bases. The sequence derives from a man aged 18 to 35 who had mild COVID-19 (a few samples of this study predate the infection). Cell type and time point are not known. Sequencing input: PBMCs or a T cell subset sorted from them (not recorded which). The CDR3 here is CASSFGTGGTDTQYF. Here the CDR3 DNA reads TGCGCCAGCAGCTTTGGGACAGGGGGCACAGATACGCAGTATTTT.